A selection of T cell receptor beta chains follows, all from one sample in a study of T cells and Merkel cell carcinoma outcomes. Sequenced by immunoSEQ multiplex PCR; TCRdb stores in-frame clones only, minus some. This table holds fewer than 20,000 clones, approximately 87% found once. Source material: tumor tissue from Merkel cell carcinoma. Every receptor here comes from a human donor with Merkel cell carcinoma. CDR3s include the opening cysteine and the closing phenylalanine or tryptophan. Each record gives: clone size, J gene, D gene, V gene, CDR3 DNA, CDR3 protein. A D gene is named only where the DNA matches it firmly. Clone size is stated in some rows and not others, as once, few, many or a class when expanded.

NA,TRBJ1-1,NA,TRBV4-1,TGCGCCAGCAGCCAAGGGCAGGTATTATTGAACACTGAAGCTTTCTTT,CASSQGQVLLNTEAFF
NA,TRBJ2-1,NA,TRBV10-1,TGCGCCAGCAGTGAGAGAGGGGAGCAGTTCTTC,CASSERGEQFF
NA,TRBJ2-1,NA,TRBV11-3,TGTGCCAGCAGCCCTGCAGGGACTGTGAATGAGCAGTTCTTC,CASSPAGTVNEQFF
NA,TRBJ2-3,TRBD2,TRBV12-5,TGTGCTAGTGGTCCGGGACTAAACACGGGTACGCAGTATTTT,CASGPGLNTGTQYF
NA,TRBJ1-1,NA,TRBV9,TGTGCCAGCAGCCCTCTGGTGGACACTGAAGCTTTCTTT,CASSPLVDTEAFF
NA,TRBJ1-5,TRBD1,TRBV15,TGTGCCACCAACAGGGGCGACTGGGCCCAGCCCCAGCATTTT,CATNRGDWAQPQHF
once,TRBJ1-2,NA,TRBV2,TGTGCCAGCAGTGTGGCCGGCGAGGGGGAGAGAGGCTACACCTTC,CASSVAGEGERGYTF
NA,TRBJ1-5,NA,TRBV15,TGTGCCACCAGCAGAGACCGGATGGACCCCGGGCCCCAGCATTTT,CATSRDRMDPGPQHF
NA,TRBJ2-5,NA,TRBV7-8,TGTGCCAGCAGACTCCAAGAGACCCAGTACTTC,CASRLQETQYF
NA,TRBJ1-5,NA,TRBV4-1,TGCGCCAGCAGCCAAGTGCAATTGAGGGGTAGCAATCAGCCCCAGCATTTT,CASSQVQLRGSNQPQHF
NA,TRBJ1-1,TRBD1,TRBV13,TGTGCCAGCAGCCCGGGACAGACTGGCACTGAAGCTTTCTTT,CASSPGQTGTEAFF
NA,TRBJ2-1,TRBD2,TRBV19,TGTGCCAGTAGGGCGGTAGCGGGAGGGTATCACAATGAGCAGTTCTTC,CASRAVAGGYHNEQFF
NA,TRBJ2-2,NA,TRBV4-1,TGCGCCAGCAGCCAAGATACCAACAGGGTGAGGTCCGGGGAGCTGTTTTTT,CASSQDTNRVRSGELFF
NA,TRBJ2-7,NA,TRBV6-5,TGTGCCACTCAGGTGGGGACGGGGAAGAACGAGCAGTACTTC,CATQVGTGKNEQYF
NA,TRBJ1-2,NA,TRBV4-1,TGCGCCAGCAGCCACCACCTCCCGACCAAGGGGGATGGCTACACCTTC,CASSHHLPTKGDGYTF
NA,TRBJ1-2,TRBD1,TRBV30,TGTGCCTGGAGTGGGGGGACAGGCATTATCTATGGCTACACCTTC,CAWSGGTGIIYGYTF
NA,TRBJ1-1,NA,TRBV15,TGTGCCACCAGCAGAGTCATAAACACTGAAGCTTTCTTT,CATSRVINTEAFF
once,TRBJ2-1,NA,TRBV5-1,TGCGCCAACAGCCAACTAACTAGCTCTGAGCAGTTCTTC,CANSQLTSSEQFF
few,TRBJ1-2,NA,TRBV11-2,TGTGCCAGCAGCTTAGATCTAGTGGGCGGCTACACCTTC,CASSLDLVGGYTF
NA,TRBJ2-7,TRBD1,TRBV6-5,TGTGCTAGCAGTTCACGGCAGACAGGGCTCTACGAGCAGTACTTC,CASSSRQTGLYEQYF
few,TRBJ1-5,TRBD1,TRBV27,TGTGCCAGCACCTCGACAGGGGCTAGCAATCAGCCCCAGCATTTT,CASTSTGASNQPQHF
NA,TRBJ2-2,NA,TRBV29-1,TGCAGCGTTGAAATCGGTCCCTCTCGCACCGGGGAGCTGTTTTTT,CSVEIGPSRTGELFF
few,TRBJ1-2,TRBD1,TRBV5-1,TGCGCCAGCAGCGCTGGACAGGCCTATGGCTACACCTTC,CASSAGQAYGYTF
NA,TRBJ1-5,NA,TRBV4-1,TGCGCCAGCAGCCAAGAGGTCGGCCCTAATCAGCCCCAGCATTTT,CASSQEVGPNQPQHF
NA,TRBJ1-1,NA,TRBV6-6,TGTGCCAGCAGAAAAGAATGGGGAACGAACACTGAAGCTTTTTTT,CASRKEWGTNTEAFF
NA,TRBJ1-2,NA,TRBV4-1,TGCGCCAGCAGCCAAACGATCAACCTACAAATCAATGGCTACACCTTC,CASSQTINLQINGYTF
NA,TRBJ2-7,TRBD1,TRBV5-1,TGCGCCAGCAGCTCAGGGACAGCAAGTGCCTACGAGCAGTACTTC,CASSSGTASAYEQYF
NA,TRBJ1-3,TRBD1,TRBV28,TGTGCCAGCCGCCGACAGGGGGCGCGGGGAAACACCATATATTTT,CASRRQGARGNTIYF
NA,TRBJ1-1,NA,TRBV4-2,TGTGCCAGCAGCCAGGGGGCCCAGGGGAGGACTGAAGCTTTCTTT,CASSQGAQGRTEAFF
NA,TRBJ2-5,NA,TRBV11-3,TGTGCCAGCAGTCAAGGACATCCCGGGGAGACCCAGTACTTC,CASSQGHPGETQYF
NA,TRBJ2-7,NA,TRBV18,TGTGCCAGCTCGGTAACTAGTAGCGGAGCCTACGAGCAGTACTTC,CASSVTSSGAYEQYF
NA,TRBJ1-1,NA,TRBV23-1,TGCGCCAACGTACCGGAACAGATAAACACTGAAGCTTTCTTT,CANVPEQINTEAFF
NA,TRBJ1-3,NA,TRBV5-1,TGCGCCAGCAGCTTGGAGGACCGGTCAAGAGGAAACACCATATATTTT,CASSLEDRSRGNTIYF
NA,TRBJ2-3,NA,TRBV5-6,TGTGCCAGCAGCTTGGTCTGGCAGGGAAGTAATACGCAGTATTTT,CASSLVWQGSNTQYF
NA,TRBJ2-5,NA,TRBV6-5,TGTGCCAGCAGTTACTCGGGGCAAATTCAAGAGACCCAGTACTTC,CASSYSGQIQETQYF
NA,TRBJ1-2,NA,TRBV9,TGTGCCAGCAGCGCAGCCCCGGCAGGGACCGTAAATGGCTACACCTTC,CASSAAPAGTVNGYTF
NA,TRBJ1-1,NA,TRBV5-4,TGTGCCAGCAGTTTCGAAGATAGGGGGACTGAAGCTTTCTTT,CASSFEDRGTEAFF
NA,TRBJ1-1,NA,TRBV28,TGTGCCAGCAGTATAATGACAGTGAACACTGAAGCTTTCTTT,CASSIMTVNTEAFF
NA,TRBJ2-3,NA,TRBV30,TGTGCCTGGAGGGACACGAACGGGGATACGCAGTATTTT,CAWRDTNGDTQYF
once,TRBJ2-3,NA,TRBV4-2,TGTGCCAGCAGCCAAGAACAAAAGGGGTACACAGATACGCAGTATTTT,CASSQEQKGYTDTQYF
NA,TRBJ1-1,NA,TRBV5-1,TGCGCCAGCAGCTTGGGAGTACTAGGGAACACTGAAGCTTTCTTT,CASSLGVLGNTEAFF
NA,TRBJ2-3,TRBD2,TRBV11-2,TGTGCCAGCAGCTTAGCTGGGACTAGAGTTACAGATACGCAGTATTTT,CASSLAGTRVTDTQYF
NA,TRBJ1-2,NA,TRBV21-1,TGTGCCAGCAGCCTAGTAGGCTACACCTTC,CASSLVGYTF
NA,TRBJ2-3,NA,TRBV4-2,TGTGCCAGCAGCCAAGGCGACGAAGGAGATACGCAGTATTTT,CASSQGDEGDTQYF
NA,TRBJ2-1,TRBD1,TRBV7-9,TGTGCCAGCAGCCTAGGGGCAGGGGGCTGGAATGAGCAGTTCTTC,CASSLGAGGWNEQFF
once,TRBJ2-5,NA,TRBV7-9,TGTGCCAGCAGCTTATTATTAGAGACCCAGTACTTC,CASSLLLETQYF
NA,TRBJ2-7,NA,TRBV5-1,TGTGCCAGCAGCTTGGGGTTTACAGCGACCTACGAGCAGTACTTC,CASSLGFTATYEQYF
NA,TRBJ2-7,TRBD2,TRBV7-8,TGTGCCAGCAGCTTACAACTAGCGGGAGGGGTCCACGAGCAGTACTTC,CASSLQLAGGVHEQYF
NA,TRBJ1-4,NA,TRBV28,TGTGCCAGCAGGTTCTCACAGGGTCTTAATGAAAAACTGTTTTTT,CASRFSQGLNEKLFF
NA,TRBJ2-5,NA,TRBV5-4,TGTGCCAGCAGCCCGAATCTCGAGACCCAGTACTTC,CASSPNLETQYF
NA,TRBJ2-1,TRBD2,TRBV2,TGTGCCAGCAATATGCTTCCAGCGGGAGACTACAATGAGCAGTTCTTC,CASNMLPAGDYNEQFF
NA,TRBJ2-1,TRBD2,TRBV10-2,TGCGCCAGCAGTGAGCTTAGCGGGAGGGGTAGCTCCTACAATGAGCAGTTCTTC,CASSELSGRGSSYNEQFF
NA,TRBJ2-7,NA,TRBV18,TGTGCCAGCTCACATGGGCGCTACCCCTCCTACGAGCAGTACTTC,CASSHGRYPSYEQYF
once,TRBJ2-5,TRBD2,TRBV9,TGTGCCAGCAGCGTAGCCCGGGGGGATCAAGAGACCCAGTACTTC,CASSVARGDQETQYF
NA,TRBJ2-7,NA,TRBV11-1,TGTGCCAGCAGCTTAAGGGACGGGAGCGAGCAGTACTTC,CASSLRDGSEQYF
NA,TRBJ2-2,TRBD2,TRBV19,TGTGCCAGTAGTGACCCTCTAGCGGGGGGCGGTACCGGGGAGCTGTTTTTT,CASSDPLAGGGTGELFF
NA,TRBJ1-1,NA,TRBV6-1,TGTGCCAGCAACATCTACACTGAAGCTTTCTTT,CASNIYTEAFF
NA,TRBJ2-5,NA,TRBV4-1,TGCGCCAGCAGCCAAGATACTCGGGGGGAGACCCAGTACTTC,CASSQDTRGETQYF
NA,TRBJ2-2,TRBD2,TRBV15,TGTGCCACCGGGATAAGCGGGGGGGCGAGCACCGGGGAGCTGTTTTTT,CATGISGGASTGELFF
once,TRBJ1-1,NA,TRBV5-1,TGCGCCAGCAGCTTGATCGATAGAGCCACTGAAGCTTTCTTT,CASSLIDRATEAFF